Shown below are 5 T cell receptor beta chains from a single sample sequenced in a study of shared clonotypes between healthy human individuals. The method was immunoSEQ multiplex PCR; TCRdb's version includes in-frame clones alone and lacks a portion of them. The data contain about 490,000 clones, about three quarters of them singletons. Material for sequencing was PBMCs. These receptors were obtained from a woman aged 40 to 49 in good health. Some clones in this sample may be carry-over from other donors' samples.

CDR3 DNA: TGTGCCAGCTCTAGCCGGGCAGCGGGAAGGGACTACGAGCAGTACTTC. This encodes CASSSRAAGRDYEQYF. J is TRBJ2-7 and V is TRBV18, with TRBD2 identical over 7 bases. V lost 6 bases to trimming and J lost 3 bases; unmatched junction nucleotides: 14. This CDR3 is 16 amino acids long. The germline V gene encodes CDR1 KGHSH and CDR2 LQKENI.

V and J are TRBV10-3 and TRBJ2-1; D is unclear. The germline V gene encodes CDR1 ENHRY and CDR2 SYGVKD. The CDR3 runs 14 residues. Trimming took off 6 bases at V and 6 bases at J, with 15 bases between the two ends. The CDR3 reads CAIRQTTSGNEQFF. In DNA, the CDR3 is TGTGCCATCAGGCAGACCACTTCCGGCAATGAGCAGTTCTTC.

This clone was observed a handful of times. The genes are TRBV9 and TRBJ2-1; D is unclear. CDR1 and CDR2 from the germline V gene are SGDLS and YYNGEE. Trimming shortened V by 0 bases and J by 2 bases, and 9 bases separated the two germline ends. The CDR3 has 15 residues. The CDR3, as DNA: TGTGCCAGCAGCGTAGACCTGGCGGCCTACAATGAGCAGTTCTTC. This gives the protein CASSVDLAAYNEQFF.

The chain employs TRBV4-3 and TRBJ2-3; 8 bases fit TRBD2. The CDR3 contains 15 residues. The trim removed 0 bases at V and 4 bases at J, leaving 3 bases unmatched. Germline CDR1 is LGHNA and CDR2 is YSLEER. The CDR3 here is CASSQDQAGADTQYF. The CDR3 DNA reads TGCGCCAGCAGCCAAGATCAAGCGGGAGCAGATACGCAGTATTTT.

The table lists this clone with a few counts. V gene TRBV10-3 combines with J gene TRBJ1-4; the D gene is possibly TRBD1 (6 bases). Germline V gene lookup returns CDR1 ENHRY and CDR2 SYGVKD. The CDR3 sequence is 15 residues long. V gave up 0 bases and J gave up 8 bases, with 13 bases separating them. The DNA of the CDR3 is TGTGCCATCAGTGAGTCGTACAGGGCGGGCGAAAAACTGTTTTTT. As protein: CAISESYRAGEKLFF.